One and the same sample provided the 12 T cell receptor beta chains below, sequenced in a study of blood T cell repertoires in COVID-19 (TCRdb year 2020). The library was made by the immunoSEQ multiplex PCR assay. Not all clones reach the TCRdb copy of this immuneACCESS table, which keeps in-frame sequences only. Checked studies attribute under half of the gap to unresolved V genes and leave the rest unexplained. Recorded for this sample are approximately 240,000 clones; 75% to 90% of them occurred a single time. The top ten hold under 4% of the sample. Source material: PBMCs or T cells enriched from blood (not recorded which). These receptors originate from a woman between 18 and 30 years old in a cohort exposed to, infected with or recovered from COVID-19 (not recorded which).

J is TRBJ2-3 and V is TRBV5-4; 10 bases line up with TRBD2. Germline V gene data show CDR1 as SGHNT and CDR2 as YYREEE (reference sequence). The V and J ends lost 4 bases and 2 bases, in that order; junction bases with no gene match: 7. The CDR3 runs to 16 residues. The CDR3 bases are TGTGCCAGCAGCACGGGGACTAGCGCCTTCACAGATACGCAGTATTTT. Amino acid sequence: CASSTGTSAFTDTQYF.

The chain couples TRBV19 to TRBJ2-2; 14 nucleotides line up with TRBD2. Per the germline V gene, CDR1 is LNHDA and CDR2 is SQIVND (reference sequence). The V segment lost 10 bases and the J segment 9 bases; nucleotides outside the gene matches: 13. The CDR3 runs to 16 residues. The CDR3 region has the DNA TGTGCCACCAAGCAGCGACTAGCGGGAGGGCCCCGGGAGCTGTTTTTT. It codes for CATKQRLAGGPRELFF. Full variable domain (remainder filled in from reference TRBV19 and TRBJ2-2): DGGITQSPKYLFRKEGQNVTLSCEQNLNHDAMYWYRQDPGQGLRLIYYSQIVNDFQKGDIAEGYSVSREKKESFPLTVTSAQKNPTAFYLCATKQRLAGGPRELFFGEGSRLTVL.

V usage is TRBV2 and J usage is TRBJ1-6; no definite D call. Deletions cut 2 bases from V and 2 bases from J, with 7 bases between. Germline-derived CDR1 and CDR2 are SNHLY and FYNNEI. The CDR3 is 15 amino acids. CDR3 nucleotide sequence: TGTGCCAGCAGTGAAATGGGCACCTATAATTCACCCCTCCACTTT. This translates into CASSEMGTYNSPLHF.

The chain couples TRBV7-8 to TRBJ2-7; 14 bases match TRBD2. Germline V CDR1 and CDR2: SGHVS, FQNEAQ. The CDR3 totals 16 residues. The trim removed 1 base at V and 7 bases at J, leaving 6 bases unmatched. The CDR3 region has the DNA TGTGCCAGCAGCTTAGGGACTAGCGGGGGGCCGGGAGAGCAGTACTTC. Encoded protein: CASSLGTSGGPGEQYF.

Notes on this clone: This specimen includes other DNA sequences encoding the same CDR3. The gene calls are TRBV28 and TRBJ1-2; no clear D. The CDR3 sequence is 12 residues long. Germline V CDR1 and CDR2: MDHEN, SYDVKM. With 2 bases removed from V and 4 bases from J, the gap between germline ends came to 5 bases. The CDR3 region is CASSLTVYGYTF. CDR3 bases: TGTGCCAGCAGTTTAACAGTCTATGGCTACACCTTC.

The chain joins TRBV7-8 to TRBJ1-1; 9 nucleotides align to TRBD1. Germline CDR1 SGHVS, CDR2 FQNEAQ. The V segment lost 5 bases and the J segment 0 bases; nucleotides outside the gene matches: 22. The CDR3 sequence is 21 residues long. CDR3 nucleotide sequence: TGTGCCAGCAGCACTCCCCCGCGTGGGACAGGGCGTTGGGTTATGAACACTGAAGCTTTCTTT. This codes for CASSTPPRGTGRWVMNTEAFF.

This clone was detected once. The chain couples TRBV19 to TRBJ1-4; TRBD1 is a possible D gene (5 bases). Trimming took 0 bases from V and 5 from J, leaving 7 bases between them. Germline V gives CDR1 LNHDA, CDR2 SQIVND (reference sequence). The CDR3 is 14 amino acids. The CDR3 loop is CASSIEQANEKLFF. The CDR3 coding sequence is TGTGCCAGTAGTATAGAACAGGCCAATGAAAAACTGTTTTTT.

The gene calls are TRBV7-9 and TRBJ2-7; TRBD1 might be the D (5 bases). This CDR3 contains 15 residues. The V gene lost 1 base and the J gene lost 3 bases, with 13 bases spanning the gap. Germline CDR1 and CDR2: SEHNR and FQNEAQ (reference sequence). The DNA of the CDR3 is TGTGCCAGCAGCTTAGAGGGGAAGCGTTACTACGAGCAGTACTTC. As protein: CASSLEGKRYYEQYF.

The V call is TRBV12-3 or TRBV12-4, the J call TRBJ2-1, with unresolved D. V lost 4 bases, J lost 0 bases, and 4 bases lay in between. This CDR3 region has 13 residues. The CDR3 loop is CASSSSSYNEQFF. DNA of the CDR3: TGTGCCAGCAGTTCTAGCTCCTACAATGAGCAGTTCTTC.

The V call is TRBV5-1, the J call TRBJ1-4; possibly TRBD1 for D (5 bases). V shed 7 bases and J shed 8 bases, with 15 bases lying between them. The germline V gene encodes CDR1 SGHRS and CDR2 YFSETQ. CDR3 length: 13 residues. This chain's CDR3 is CASRDFEGEKLFF. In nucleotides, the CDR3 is TGCGCCAGCCGGGACTTCGAGGGCGAAAAACTGTTTTTT. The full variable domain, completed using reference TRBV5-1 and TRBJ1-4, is KAGVTQTPRYLIKTRGQQVTLSCSPISGHRSVSWYQQTPGQGLQFLFEYFSETQRNKGNFPGRFSGRQFSNSRSEMNVSTLELGDSALYLCASRDFEGEKLFFGSGTQLSVL.

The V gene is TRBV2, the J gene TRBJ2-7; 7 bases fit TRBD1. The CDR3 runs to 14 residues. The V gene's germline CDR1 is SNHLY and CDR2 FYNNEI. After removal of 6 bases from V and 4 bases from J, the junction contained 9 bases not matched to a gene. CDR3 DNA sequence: TGTGCCAGCAGCGACCAGGGGGTTAGTTACGAGCAGTACTTC. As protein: CASSDQGVSYEQYF.

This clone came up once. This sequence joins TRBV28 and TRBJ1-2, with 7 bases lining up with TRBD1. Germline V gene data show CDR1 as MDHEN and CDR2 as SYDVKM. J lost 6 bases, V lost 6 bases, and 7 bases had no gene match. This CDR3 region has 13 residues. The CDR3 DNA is TGTGCCAGCAGCCCAGGGGGTGGAGATGGCTACACCTTC. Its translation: CASSPGGGDGYTF.